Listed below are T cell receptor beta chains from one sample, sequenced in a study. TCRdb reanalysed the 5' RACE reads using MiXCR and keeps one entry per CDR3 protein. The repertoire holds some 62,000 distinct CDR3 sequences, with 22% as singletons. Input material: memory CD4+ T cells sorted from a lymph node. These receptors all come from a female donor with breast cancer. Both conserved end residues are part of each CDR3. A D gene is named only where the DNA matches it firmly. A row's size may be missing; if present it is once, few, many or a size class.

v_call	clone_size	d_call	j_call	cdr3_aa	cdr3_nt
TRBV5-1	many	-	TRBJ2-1	CASSLAPSYNEQFF	TGCGCCAGCAGCTTGGCCCCTAGCTACAATGAGCAGTTCTTC
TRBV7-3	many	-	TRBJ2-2	CASSLGRELFF	TGTGCCAGCAGCTTAGGCCGGGAGCTGTTTTTT
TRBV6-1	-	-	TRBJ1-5	CASSVASGVGSNQPQHF	TGTGCCAGCAGTGTGGCCAGCGGGGTTGGTAGCAATCAGCCCCAGCATTTT
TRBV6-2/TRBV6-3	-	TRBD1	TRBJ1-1	CASSYVVGQGTNTEAFF	TGTGCCAGCAGTTATGTTGTGGGACAGGGGACGAACACTGAAGCTTTCTTT
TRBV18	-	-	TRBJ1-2	CASSPNRDNYGYTF	TGTGCCAGCTCGCCAAACAGGGACAACTATGGCTACACCTTC
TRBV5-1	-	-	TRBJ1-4	CASSLGGDLQEKQFF	TGCGCCAGCAGCTTGGGGGGCGACCTACAGGAAAAACAGTTTTTT
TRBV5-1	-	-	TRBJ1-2	CASSLVGNSDGYTF	TGCGCCAGCAGCTTGGTTGGTAATTCAGACGGCTACACCTTC
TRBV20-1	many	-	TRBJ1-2	CSARERASYTF	TGCAGTGCTAGAGAGAGGGCTAGCTACACCTTC
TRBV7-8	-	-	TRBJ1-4	CASSSSGVVEEKLFF	TGTGCCAGCAGCTCTAGTGGGGTGGTAGAGGAAAAACTGTTTTTT
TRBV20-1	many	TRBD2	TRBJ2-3	CSARFSAGGTDTQYF	TGCAGTGCTAGATTTTCAGCGGGAGGGACAGATACGCAGTATTTT
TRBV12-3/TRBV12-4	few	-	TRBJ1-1	CASSKNTGGEAFF	TGTGCCAGCAGTAAAAACACTGGGGGTGAAGCTTTCTTT
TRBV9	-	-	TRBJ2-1	CASSVDNYGGAQNNEQFF	TGTGCCAGCAGCGTAGATAACTACGGGGGAGCGCAGAACAATGAGCAGTTCTTC
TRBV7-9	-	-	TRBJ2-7	CASSLVRYEQYF	TGTGCCAGCAGCTTAGTCCGCTACGAGCAGTACTTC
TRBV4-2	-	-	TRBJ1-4	CASSQERQGEKLFF	TGTGCCAGCAGCCAAGAGAGGCAGGGTGAAAAACTGTTTTTT
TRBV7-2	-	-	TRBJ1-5	CASSLVWGTKNQPQHF	TGTGCCAGCAGCTTAGTCTGGGGGACAAAGAATCAGCCCCAGCATTTT
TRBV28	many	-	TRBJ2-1	CATLGQRTYNEQFF	TGTGCCACCCTAGGACAGCGAACCTACAATGAGCAGTTCTTC
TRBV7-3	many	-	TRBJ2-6	CASSVDSSGTNVLTF	TGTGCCAGCAGCGTGGACAGCTCTGGGACCAACGTCCTGACTTTC
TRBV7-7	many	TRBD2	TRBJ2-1	CASSRGLAGEQFF	TGTGCTAGCAGCCGGGGACTAGCGGGGGAGCAGTTCTTC
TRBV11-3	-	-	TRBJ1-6	CASSHGSTGSPLHF	TGTGCCAGCAGCCACGGCAGCACGGGGTCACCCCTCCACTTT
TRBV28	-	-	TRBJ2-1	CASSPLSSIEQFF	TGTGCCAGCAGCCCCCTATCTAGCATTGAGCAGTTCTTC
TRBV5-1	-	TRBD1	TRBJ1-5	CASSLETGANQPQHF	TGCGCCAGCAGCTTGGAGACAGGGGCAAATCAGCCCCAGCATTTT
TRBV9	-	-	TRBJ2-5	CASSVRGIQETQYF	TGTGCCAGCAGCGTAAGAGGGATTCAAGAGACCCAGTACTTC
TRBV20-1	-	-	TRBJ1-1	CSALDGLEAFF	TGCAGTGCTCTCGACGGACTTGAAGCTTTCTTT
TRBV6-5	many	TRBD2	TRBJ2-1	CASSSLAGGSEQFF	TGTGCCAGCAGTTCTCTAGCGGGAGGGAGTGAGCAGTTCTTC
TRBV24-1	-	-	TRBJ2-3	CATNRGGTDTQYF	TGTGCCACCAACCGGGGCGGCACAGATACGCAGTATTTT
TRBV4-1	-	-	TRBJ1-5	CASSQTPGEGSVYQPQHF	TGCGCCAGCAGCCAAACACCAGGGGAGGGTTCCGTATATCAGCCCCAGCATTTT
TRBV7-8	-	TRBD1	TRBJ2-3	CASSSGTGGNTDTQYF	TGTGCCAGCAGCTCTGGGACAGGGGGTAACACAGATACGCAGTATTTT
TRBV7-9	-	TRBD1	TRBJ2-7	CASSRQGVYEQYF	TGTGCCAGCAGTAGACAGGGGGTATACGAGCAGTACTTC
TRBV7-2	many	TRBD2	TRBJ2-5	CASSPGLVESETQYF	TGTGCCAGCAGCCCGGGACTAGTCGAGTCCGAGACCCAGTACTTC
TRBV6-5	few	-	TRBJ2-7	CASSYHRVGTYEQYF	TGTGCCAGCAGTTACCACAGGGTTGGGACCTACGAGCAGTACTTC
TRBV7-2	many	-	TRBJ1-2	CASSPEGRNYGYTF	TGTGCCAGCAGCCCCGAAGGGAGGAACTATGGCTACACCTTC
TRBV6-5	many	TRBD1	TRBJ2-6	CASSPKPTGAGANVLSF	TGTGCCAGCAGTCCTAAACCTACAGGGGCTGGGGCCAACGTCCTGTCTTTC
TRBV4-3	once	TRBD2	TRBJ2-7	CASSQGTGTTSYEQYF	TGCGCCAGCAGCCAAGGGACCGGGACTACCTCTTACGAGCAGTACTTC
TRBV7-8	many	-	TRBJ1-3	CASSPGAGATGNTIYF	TGTGCCAGCAGCCCGGGCGCGGGGGCAACTGGAAACACCATATATTTT
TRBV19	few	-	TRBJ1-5	CASSKDGFNQPQHF	TGTGCCAGTAGCAAGGATGGGTTCAATCAGCCCCAGCATTTT
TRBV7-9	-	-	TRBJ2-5	CASSSKTGFRETQYF	TGTGCCAGCAGCTCCAAAACAGGGTTTCGAGAGACCCAGTACTTC
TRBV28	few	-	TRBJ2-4	CASSFHNLAKNIQYF	TGTGCCAGCAGTTTTCACAACCTAGCCAAAAACATTCAGTACTTC
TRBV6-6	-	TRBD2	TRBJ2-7	CASRSSGNSYEQYF	TGTGCCAGCAGGTCCAGCGGGAACTCCTACGAGCAGTACTTC
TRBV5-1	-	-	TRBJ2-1	CASSLVADSYNEQFF	TGCGCCAGCAGCTTGGTGGCGGATTCCTACAATGAGCAGTTCTTC
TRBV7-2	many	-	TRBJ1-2	CASSLSGQDNGYTF	TGTGCCAGCAGCTTATCGGGGCAGGATAATGGCTACACCTTC
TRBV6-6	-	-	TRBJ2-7	CASSSRDSSYEQYF	TGTGCCAGCAGTTCACGAGACAGCTCCTACGAGCAGTACTTC
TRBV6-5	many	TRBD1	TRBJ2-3	CASSRFGTGGDTQYF	TGTGCCAGCAGTCGCTTCGGGACAGGGGGAGATACGCAGTATTTT
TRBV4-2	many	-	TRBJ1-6	CASSQLDNSPLHF	TGTGCCAGCAGCCAACTAGATAATTCACCCCTCCACTTT
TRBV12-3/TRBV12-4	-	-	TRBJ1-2	CASSFLDSDGYTF	TGTGCCAGCAGTTTTCTTGACAGCGATGGCTACACCTTC
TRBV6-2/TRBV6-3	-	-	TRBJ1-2	CASGTMGGYTF	TGTGCCAGCGGTACGATGGGTGGCTACACCTTC
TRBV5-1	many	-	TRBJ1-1	CASSSFSLNTEAFF	TGCGCCAGCAGCTCCTTCAGCCTTAACACTGAAGCTTTCTTT